This T cell receptor beta chain was sequenced in a study of blood T cell repertoires in COVID-19. TCRdb's table, derived via immunoSEQ multiplex PCR, lists solely in-frame clones and lacks some. Of 90,000 to 100,000 clones listed, around 80% are singletons. This TCR derives from a man between 60 and 70 years old with acute or convalescent COVID-19. The sequenced sample consisted of peripheral blood.

The CDR3 DNA reads TGTGCCAGCAGCCCTCTTAGCGGGGGGCGGGGAGAGACCCAGTACTTC. It encodes CASSPLSGGRGETQYF. The chain combines TRBV11-2 with TRBJ2-5; TRBD2 agrees at 10 bases. With 5 bases clipped from V and 4 bases from J, the junction kept 10 bases outside the gene matches. Germline CDR1 and CDR2: SGHAT and FQNNGV. The length of the CDR3 is 16 residues.